These 6 T cell receptor beta chains were all obtained from the same sample, sequenced in a study of technical replicates of blood from four donors. Assay used: immunoSEQ multiplex PCR; TCRdb lists only in-frame clones, some missing. The sample lists 85,000 to 100,000 clones, about 96% seen once, with 0.21% in the top ten. The sample comprised T cells isolated from PBMCs. Receptors originate from a human donor in good health.

As to this clone: At one end the junction does not follow the germline gene, possibly because of a read error. The chain links TRBV4-1 to TRBJ2-7; D is possibly TRBD2 (6 bases). Germline CDR1 is MGHRA and CDR2 is YSYEKL. The CDR3 totals 16 residues. The CDR3 DNA follows: TGCGTCAGCAGCCAAGATGATACTAGCAACTCCTACGAGCAGTACTTC. Its translation is CVSSQDDTSNSYEQYF.

The V call is TRBV28, the J call TRBJ2-7; TRBD2 agrees at 10 bases. The ends lost 6 bases at V and 1 base at J; junction bases unmatched: 6. This CDR3 spans 15 amino acids. Germline-derived CDR1 and CDR2 are MDHEN and SYDVKM. CDR3 DNA: TGTGCCAGCAGGAGTAGCGGGAGGCTGTCCTACGAGCAGTACTTC. It codes for CASRSSGRLSYEQYF.

CDR3 in DNA: TGTGCCAGTAGCCCACAGGGAATTGATACGCAGTATTTT. This codes for CASSPQGIDTQYF. The chain joins TRBV19 to TRBJ2-3; the D gene is possibly TRBD1 (6 bases). The V gene's germline CDR1 is LNHDA and CDR2 SQIVND (reference sequence). This CDR3 is built from 13 residues. Trimming cost V 6 bases and J 6 bases, with 13 bases left between them.

This rearrangement joins TRBV7-6 to TRBJ2-3, with a weak D call TRBD2 (6 bases). The CDR3 has 17 amino acids. The V gene lost 5 bases and the J gene lost 4 bases, with 22 bases spanning the gap. The V gene's germline CDR1 is SGHVS and CDR2 FNYEAQ. The CDR3 DNA reads as TGTGCCAGCAGCCCTAGTCTCGGAGGGGTAATATCAGATACGCAGTATTTT. It yields the protein CASSPSLGGVISDTQYF.

J is TRBJ2-1 and V is TRBV7-9, with 9 bases fitting TRBD2. V was clipped by 3 bases and J by 8 bases; unmatched bases: 11. The CDR3 sequence is 16 residues long. The germline CDR1 and CDR2 sequences are SEHNR and FQNEAQ (reference sequence). The CDR3 here is CASSFIGGRAVHEQFF. CDR3 nucleotides: TGTGCCAGCAGCTTCATAGGCGGGAGGGCCGTCCATGAGCAGTTCTTC.

The chain is built from TRBV13 and TRBJ2-3; D possibly corresponds to TRBD2 (6 bases). CDR1 and CDR2 from the germline V gene are PRHDT and FYEKMQ (reference sequence). The CDR3 has 16 amino acids. V lost 2 bases, J lost 3 bases, and 15 bases lay in between. CDR3 sequence reads: CASSLQGLEKTDTQYF. DNA for the CDR3: TGTGCCAGCAGCTTACAGGGACTGGAGAAAACAGATACGCAGTATTTT.